The 13 T cell receptor beta chains below were found in one sample sequenced in a study of shared clonotypes between healthy human individuals. Repertoires were generated with immunoSEQ multiplex PCR, while TCRdb's copy carries only in-frame clones and drops some. The sample lists 640,000 or so clones, approximately 79% occurring once. Material for sequencing was memory CD4+ T cells sorted from blood. Subset reported: CD45RA-negative fraction. Receptor source: a woman between 25 and 40 years old in good health.

The chain couples TRBV27 to TRBJ1-4; maybe TRBD1 (5 bases). The V gene's germline CDR1 is MNHEY and CDR2 SMNVEV (reference sequence). V was trimmed by 6 bases and J by 5 bases, leaving 13 bases between them. The CDR3 runs to 14 residues. CDR3 sequence: CASRPGLRNEKLFF. DNA of the CDR3: TGTGCCAGCAGGCCGGGACTTAGGAATGAAAAACTGTTTTTT.

In nucleotides, the CDR3 is TGTGCCAGCAGTGAAGGGATTAGCGGGGGGACACAAGAGACCCAGTACTTC. Translating gives CASSEGISGGTQETQYF. The genes are TRBV25-1 and TRBJ2-5; TRBD2 matches at 10 bases. This CDR3 contains 17 residues. Germline CDR1 and CDR2: MGHDK and SYGVNS. V gave up 2 bases and J gave up 2 bases; unmatched junction bases: 8.

The chain links TRBV30 to TRBJ2-4, with D uncertain. Trimming cost V 2 bases and J 10 bases, with 9 bases left between them. CDR3 size: 11 residues. In germline, CDR1 is GTSNPN, CDR2 SVGIG (reference sequence). The CDR3 spells CAWSLGPIQYF. CDR3 bases: TGTGCCTGGAGTCTGGGCCCAATTCAGTACTTC.

This clone was counted only a few times. The chain carries TRBV5-1 and TRBJ2-7, with D unresolved. Trimming took 0 bases from V and 2 from J, leaving 18 bases between them. Germline V gene lookup returns CDR1 SGHRS and CDR2 YFSETQ. The CDR3 has 17 amino acids. The CDR3 DNA is TGCGCCAGCAGCTTGGCCTTACGACACGCTGGGGCCTACGAGCAGTACTTC. Its protein product is CASSLALRHAGAYEQYF.

Details on this clone: The sample holds other DNA sequences that translate to the same CDR3. The V and J genes are TRBV6-1 and TRBJ1-5; 7 nucleotides line up with TRBD1. V gave up 6 bases and J gave up 1 base; unmatched junction bases: 3. The CDR3 totals 14 residues. The germline gives CDR1 MNHNS, CDR2 SASEGT. Written as DNA, the CDR3 is TGTGCCAGCAGCGAACAGGGGAGCAATCAGCCCCAGCATTTT. As protein: CASSEQGSNQPQHF.

The sample holds a few counts of this clone. The chain links TRBV4-1 to TRBJ2-1; D is unresolved. The CDR3 is made up of 12 amino acids. Germline CDR1 MGHRA, CDR2 YSYEKL. Trimming shortened V by 5 bases and J by 9 bases, and 11 bases separated the two germline ends. CDR3 in amino acids: CASSARLGEQFF. The CDR3 DNA is TGCGCCAGCAGCGCCCGACTTGGTGAGCAGTTCTTC.

In nucleotides, the CDR3 is TGTGCCAGCAATCCGGGACTTAGCTTAGAGACCCAGTACTTC. Translating gives CASNPGLSLETQYF. This chain uses TRBV28 with TRBJ2-5; D may be TRBD2 (6 bases). The germline V gene encodes CDR1 MDHEN and CDR2 SYDVKM. The CDR3 extends over 14 amino acids. Trimming cost V 7 bases and J 4 bases, with 16 bases left between them. Complete variable domain (other parts from reference TRBV28 and TRBJ2-5): DVKVTQSSRYLVKRTGEKVFLECVQDMDHENMFWYRQDPGLGLRLIYFSYDVKMKEKGDIPEGYSVSREKKERFSLILESASTNQTSMYLCASNPGLSLETQYFGPGTRLLVL.

This chain joins TRBV6-5 and TRBJ1-2; weak D call: TRBD1 (6 bases). Per the germline V gene, CDR1 is MNHEY and CDR2 is SVGAGI. This CDR3 has 14 amino acids. The V end lost 5 bases, the J end lost 0 bases, and 10 bases lay between the germline ends. The CDR3 sequence: CASSTTGANYGYTF. The CDR3 coding sequence is TGTGCCAGCAGTACGACAGGCGCTAACTATGGCTACACCTTC.

Notes on this clone: Other DNA variants within this sample encode the same CDR3. The chain combines TRBV2 with TRBJ2-7, with 15 bases matching TRBD2. After removal of 6 bases from V and 4 bases from J, the junction contained 4 bases not matched to a gene. CDR3 length equals 15 residues. The germline CDR1 and CDR2 sequences are SNHLY and FYNNEI. For the CDR3, the DNA is TGTGCCAGCAGCCCGGGACTAGCGGGAGGATACGAGCAGTACTTC. It codes for CASSPGLAGGYEQYF.

CDR3 DNA: TGTGCCAGCAGCTCTTCGACATATTCGACCGGGGAGCTGTTTTTT. Encoded protein: CASSSSTYSTGELFF. The V and J genes are TRBV7-9 and TRBJ2-2; D remains ambiguous. Germline CDR1 and CDR2: SEHNR and FQNEAQ (reference sequence). The V gene lost 4 bases and the J gene lost 5 bases, with 14 bases spanning the gap. The CDR3 covers 15 residues.

V gene TRBV11-3 combines with J gene TRBJ2-3, with 7 bases lining up with TRBD2. The CDR3 sequence is 15 residues long. The trim removed 4 bases at V and 2 bases at J, leaving 6 bases unmatched. The germline V gene encodes CDR1 SGHNT and CDR2 YENEEA. The DNA of the CDR3 is TGTGCCAGCAGCTCAAGACTAGCAAACACAGATACGCAGTATTTT. Translating it yields CASSSRLANTDTQYF.

In this sample, this clone turned up a few times. The chain combines TRBV6-1 with TRBJ2-3; D is possibly TRBD1 or TRBD2 (5 bases each). Trimming removed 8 bases at V and 6 bases at J, with 15 bases between. The V gene's germline CDR1 is MNHNS and CDR2 SASEGT. The CDR3 is 13 amino acids. The CDR3: CASLGPPGDTQYF. In nucleotides, the CDR3 is TGTGCCAGCCTGGGGCCCCCGGGGGATACGCAGTATTTT.

The J gene is TRBJ2-7, the V gene TRBV18; 9 bases fit TRBD1. The trim removed 3 bases at V and 6 bases at J, leaving 6 bases unmatched. The CDR3 has 14 amino acids. Germline lookup yields CDR1 KGHSH and CDR2 LQKENI. The CDR3 sequence: CASSPGTGSSEQYF. CDR3 nucleotide sequence: TGTGCCAGCTCACCCGGGACAGGGTCAAGCGAGCAGTACTTC.